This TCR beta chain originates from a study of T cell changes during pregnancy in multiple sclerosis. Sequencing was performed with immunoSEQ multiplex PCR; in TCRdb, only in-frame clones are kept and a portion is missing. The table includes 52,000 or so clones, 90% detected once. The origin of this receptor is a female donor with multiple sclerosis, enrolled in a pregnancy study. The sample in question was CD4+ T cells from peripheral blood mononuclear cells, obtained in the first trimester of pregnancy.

The chain's CDR3 is CASSVTGLTYEQYF. The CDR3 nucleotides are TGTGCCAGCAGCGTAACAGGGCTGACCTACGAGCAGTACTTC. The chain joins TRBV9 to TRBJ2-7, with D possibly matching TRBD1 (6 bases). From germline, CDR1 is SGDLS and CDR2 YYNGEE. Trimming pared 1 base from V and 2 bases from J, leaving 10 bases between. The CDR3 covers 14 residues.